The source of this TCR delta chain is a study of Vδ1+ human thymocytes. Trimming left V 2 bases short and J 7 bases short, with 17 bases between. Germline-derived CDR1 and CDR2 are TSWWSYY and QGS. The CDR3 is made up of 15 amino acids. Points on this clone: The antigen remains unidentified.

Study-wide results and caveats: Despite high sort purity, about 20% of thymic T cell receptor delta sequences were Vdelta2. In the thymus, TRG and TRD repertoires looked highly polyclonal with Gaussian CDR3 lengths. Bulk data may be misread because of unexpected Vdelta2 sequences.

Alphabeta T cells were depleted, then CD3+ Vdelta1+ Vdelta2- thymocytes were FACS-sorted. RNA was extracted from the cells and then reverse transcribed. Pooled V-gene forward primers with one constant-region reverse primer generated the CDR3 amplicons by multiplex PCR. TCRdb redid clone calling on the multiplex PCR reads using CATT. There are tens of thousands of delta-chain clones in the sample; roughly 15% occur only once, and roughly 0.37% lies in the top ten. This sequence joins TRDV1 and TRDJ1; possible D gene TRDD3, 5 bases. This receptor was taken from a girl under two years old who had congenital heart surgery. The specimen sequenced was Vdelta1+ gamma-delta thymocytes from the thymus. This sample's subset: FACS-sorted CD3+ TCRalphabeta- TCRVdelta1+ TCRVdelta2- thymocytes. The CDR3 region has the DNA TGTGCTCTTGGGGAAGCAGATATCTGCGGGGGTAAACTCATCTTT. Translated, it gives CALGEADICGGKLIF.